This TCR beta chain was obtained from a study of shared T cell receptors in the human thymus. This CDR3 comprises 14 residues. V shed 6 bases and J 8 bases; nucleotides not matched to a gene: 9. Germline CDR1 is SNHLY and CDR2 is FYNNEI. Data came from immunoSEQ multiplex PCR; TCRdb stores just in-frame clones and leaves some out. Among some 700,000 clones listed, approximately 85% were seen once. The same specimen was also included in a second study, on human thymus T cells. According to that study: Resections removed during corrective heart surgery provided the thymus tissue used. An apparent bias in V and J gene usage was seen in thymic and blood repertoires. In unrelated individuals, thymic repertoires overlapped highly, according to related research.

This receptor was identified in a girl in the first two years of life with a congenital heart defect. Sequencing used thymocytes. The chain joins TRBV2 to TRBJ2-1; TRBD1 agrees at 8 bases. This chain's CDR3 is CASRWTGSPHEQFF. CDR3 nucleotides: TGTGCCAGCAGGTGGACAGGGTCTCCTCATGAGCAGTTCTTC.